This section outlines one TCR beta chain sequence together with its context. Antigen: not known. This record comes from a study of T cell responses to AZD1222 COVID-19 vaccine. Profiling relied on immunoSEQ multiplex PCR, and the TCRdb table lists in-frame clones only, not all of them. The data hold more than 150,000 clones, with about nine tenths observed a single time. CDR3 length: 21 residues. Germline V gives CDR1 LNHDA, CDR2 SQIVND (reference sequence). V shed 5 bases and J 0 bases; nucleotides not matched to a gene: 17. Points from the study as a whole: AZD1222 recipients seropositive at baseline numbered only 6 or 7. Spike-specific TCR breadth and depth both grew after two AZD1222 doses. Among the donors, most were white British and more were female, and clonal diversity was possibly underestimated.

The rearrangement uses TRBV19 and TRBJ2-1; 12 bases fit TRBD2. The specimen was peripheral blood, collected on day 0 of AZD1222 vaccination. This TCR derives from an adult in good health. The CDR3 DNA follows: TGTGCCAGTAGTCCCCGGCCCGCCTGGACTAGCGGGGACCCCTCCTACAATGAGCAGTTCTTC. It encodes CASSPRPAWTSGDPSYNEQFF.